The next 14 T cell receptor beta chains were all read from a single sample in a study of Ad26.COV2.S vaccination and SARS-CoV-2 variants. The method was immunoSEQ multiplex PCR; TCRdb's version includes in-frame clones alone and lacks a portion of them. The sample carries fewer than 400,000 clones, approximately 90% recorded once. Treatment reported: about 20 received Ad26.COV2.S at low or high dose, single or two shots; roughly five received placebo; per-sample allocation not given. Sampling was done on day 63 after the first vaccine or placebo injection. This sample comprised peripheral blood, obtained in a trial of Ad26.COV2.S vaccine versus placebo. These receptor sequences come from a person aged 18-65 years who received the Ad26.COV2.S COVID-19 vaccine or a placebo.

The chain links TRBV4-1 to TRBJ2-5, with a tentative D call TRBD2 (7 bases). The CDR3 contains 15 residues. Germline V lookup: CDR1 MGHRA, CDR2 YSYEKL. Trimming pared 0 bases from V and 4 bases from J, leaving 12 bases between. The CDR3 reads CASSQEGGRSETQYF. The CDR3 coding sequence is TGCGCCAGCAGCCAAGAGGGGGGGCGTTCAGAGACCCAGTACTTC.

J is TRBJ2-5 and V is TRBV11-3; no clear D. CDR1 and CDR2 (germline): SGHNT, YENEEA. The CDR3 length is 17 residues. Trimming cost V 6 bases and J 1 base, with 21 bases left between them. This CDR3 is CASSSDPVRGGQETQYF. CDR3 in DNA: TGTGCCAGCAGTTCAGACCCTGTGAGAGGTGGCCAAGAGACCCAGTACTTC.

V and J are TRBV28 and TRBJ1-2; 7 positions match TRBD1. V was clipped by 5 bases and J by 5 bases; unmatched bases: 11. CDR1 is MDHEN and CDR2 is SYDVKM in the germline V gene. The CDR3 has 15 amino acids. The CDR3 DNA reads as TGTGCCAGCAGTGTAACTCTAGGGGGCGCTTATGGCTACACCTTC. It yields the protein CASSVTLGGAYGYTF.

The chain carries TRBV10-3 and TRBJ2-1; 10 bases align to TRBD1. Germline-derived CDR1 and CDR2 are ENHRY and SYGVKD. The CDR3 sequence is 13 residues long. The trim removed 3 bases at V and 14 bases at J, leaving 7 bases unmatched. DNA of the CDR3: TGTGCCATCAGTGACAGGACAGGGGGGTCCAAGTTCTTC. It is translated as CAISDRTGGSKFF.

CDR3 loop: CASSWTGTGSYEQYF. The CDR3 DNA reads TGTGCCAGCAGCTGGACCGGGACGGGCTCCTACGAGCAGTACTTC. V is TRBV11-3 and J is TRBJ2-7; either TRBD1 or TRBD2 may fit D (5 bases each). CDR1 is SGHNT, CDR2 YENEEA, per germline. Trimming pared 4 bases from V and 0 bases from J, leaving 13 bases between. This CDR3 comprises 15 residues.

The V gene is TRBV24-1, the J gene TRBJ2-1, with a weak D call TRBD1 (6 bases). Trimming took 4 bases from V and 5 from J, leaving 20 bases between them. CDR1 is KGHDR, CDR2 SFDVKD, per germline. This CDR3 is built from 17 residues. Here the CDR3 reads CATSDPGLQAGDNEQFF. CDR3 coding DNA: TGTGCCACCAGTGACCCTGGACTGCAGGCAGGGGACAATGAGCAGTTCTTC.

In the case of this clone: One junction end does not reproduce the germline sequence, and a read error may be involved. The chain combines TRBV30 with TRBJ2-6, with D possibly TRBD1 on 5 matching bases. The CDR3 runs 16 residues. CDR1 is GTSNPN and CDR2 is SVGIG in the germline V gene (reference sequence). The chain's CDR3 is CAWSGTQGSAANVLTF. The CDR3 bases are TGTGCCTGGAGTGGAACCCAGGGATCTGCGGCCAACGTCCTGACTTTC.

This clone occurred once. The chain combines TRBV10-3 with TRBJ1-1, with D perhaps matching TRBD1 (6 bases). Trimming stripped 6 bases from V and 6 bases from J, with 14 bases between. Germline CDR1 and CDR2: ENHRY and SYGVKD. CDR3 length: 13 residues. CDR3 sequence: CAIRQGPGAEAFF. In DNA, the CDR3 is TGTGCCATCAGGCAGGGGCCGGGGGCTGAAGCTTTCTTT.

This sequence joins TRBV6-2 or TRBV6-3 and TRBJ2-7, with TRBD2 matching 11 bases. The V gene end was trimmed by 5 bases and the J gene end by 4 bases; junction bases not matched to a gene: 7. The CDR3 spans 15 residues. The germline gives CDR1 MNHEY, CDR2 SVGEGT. CDR3 in DNA: TGTGCCAGCAGTCTTGGACTAGCGGGTGGTTACGAGCAGTACTTC. It encodes CASSLGLAGGYEQYF.

The chain joins TRBV28 to TRBJ2-7; D unresolved. The V and J ends lost 2 bases and 3 bases respectively, with 14 bases between them. The CDR3 has 15 amino acids. The germline V gene encodes CDR1 MDHEN and CDR2 SYDVKM. In DNA form, the CDR3 reads TGTGCCAGCAGTTTACGACCACCCGAGGTCTACGAGCAGTACTTC. Translated, it gives CASSLRPPEVYEQYF.

This sequence joins TRBV5-1 and TRBJ1-2; TRBD1 is a possible D gene (6 bases). V was clipped by 0 bases and J by 6 bases, with 15 bases between them. The CDR3 totals 15 residues. Germline lookup yields CDR1 SGHRS and CDR2 YFSETQ. CDR3 loop: CASSLAVRGLNGYTF. The CDR3 DNA follows: TGCGCCAGCAGCTTGGCTGTTCGGGGGCTGAATGGCTACACCTTC.

The chain recombines TRBV12-3 or TRBV12-4 with TRBJ2-1; possible D gene TRBD1, 6 bases. The CDR3 loop spans 12 amino acids. The V end lost 10 bases, the J end lost 13 bases, and 20 bases lay between the germline ends. In DNA, the CDR3 is TGTGCCACCAGCTGGGGGCCGCTAGGACAGTTCTTC. Protein product: CATSWGPLGQFF.

This chain connects TRBV7-9 to TRBJ2-2, with D uncertain. V lost 3 bases, J lost 0 bases, and 11 bases lay in between. The CDR3 is 16 amino acids. The germline gives CDR1 SEHNR, CDR2 FQNEAQ (reference sequence). In nucleotides, the CDR3 is TGTGCCAGCAGCTTTTTGGTCACCTCGAACACCGGGGAGCTGTTTTTT. Encoded protein: CASSFLVTSNTGELFF. Supplemented by reference TRBV7-9 and TRBJ2-2, the full variable domain reads DTGVSQNPRHKITKRGQNVTFRCDPISEHNRLYWYRQTLGQGPEFLTYFQNEAQLEKSRLLSDRFSAERPKGSFSTLEIQRTEQGDSAMYLCASSFLVTSNTGELFFGEGSRLTVL.

This chain connects TRBV30 to TRBJ1-1; D call uncertain. This CDR3 is built from 16 residues. Germline V gene sequence: CDR1 GTSNPN, CDR2 SVGIG (reference sequence). V was cut by 2 bases and J by 2 bases, with 18 bases left in between. The DNA of the CDR3 is TGTGCCTGGAGTATGTCGCTCGGGAGAACAAACACTGAAGCTTTCTTT. Protein: CAWSMSLGRTNTEAFF.